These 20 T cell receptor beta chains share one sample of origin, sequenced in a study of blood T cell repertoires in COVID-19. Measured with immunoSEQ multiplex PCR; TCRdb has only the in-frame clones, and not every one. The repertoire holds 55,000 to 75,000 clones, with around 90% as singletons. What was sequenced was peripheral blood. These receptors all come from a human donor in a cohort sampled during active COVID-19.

The CDR3 loop reads CATGLTYEQYF. The CDR3 nucleotides read TGTGCCACCGGACTCACCTACGAGCAGTACTTC. This rearrangement joins TRBV10-3 to TRBJ2-7; TRBD2 is a possible D gene (5 bases). This CDR3 has 11 amino acids. Germline CDR1 reads ENHRY; CDR2 reads SYGVKD. Trimming stripped 10 bases from V and 2 bases from J, with 9 bases between.

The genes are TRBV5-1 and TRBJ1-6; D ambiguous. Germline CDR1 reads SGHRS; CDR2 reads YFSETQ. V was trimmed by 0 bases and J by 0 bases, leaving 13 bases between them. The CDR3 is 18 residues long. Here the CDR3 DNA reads TGCGCCAGCAGCTTGGAGGTGAGGGAGAGCTCCTATAATTCACCCCTCCACTTT. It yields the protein CASSLEVRESSYNSPLHF.

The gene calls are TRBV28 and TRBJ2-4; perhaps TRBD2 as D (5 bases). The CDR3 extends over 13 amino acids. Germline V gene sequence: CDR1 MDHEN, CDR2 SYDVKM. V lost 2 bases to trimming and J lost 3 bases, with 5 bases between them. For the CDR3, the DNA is TGTGCCAGCAGTTTAGGGAGCAAAAACATTCAGTACTTC. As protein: CASSLGSKNIQYF.

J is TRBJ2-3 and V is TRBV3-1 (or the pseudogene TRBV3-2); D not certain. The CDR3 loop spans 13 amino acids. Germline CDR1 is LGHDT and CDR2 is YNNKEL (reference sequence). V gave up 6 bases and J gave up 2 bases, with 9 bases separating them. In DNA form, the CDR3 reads TGTGCCAGCAGTCCTCCCGTCACAGATACGCAGTATTTT. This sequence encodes CASSPPVTDTQYF.

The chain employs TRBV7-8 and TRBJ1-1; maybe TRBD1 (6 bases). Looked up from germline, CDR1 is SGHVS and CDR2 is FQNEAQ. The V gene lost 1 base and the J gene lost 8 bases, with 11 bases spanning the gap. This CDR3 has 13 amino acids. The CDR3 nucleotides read TGTGCCAGCAGCTTAGGAAGGGGGTCCGAAGCTTTCTTT. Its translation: CASSLGRGSEAFF.

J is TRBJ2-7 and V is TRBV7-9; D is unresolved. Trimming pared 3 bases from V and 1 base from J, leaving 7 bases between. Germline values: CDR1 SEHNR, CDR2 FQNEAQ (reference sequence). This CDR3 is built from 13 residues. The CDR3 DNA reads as TGTGCCAGCAGCTTCGGAGTTTCCTACGAGCAGTACTTC. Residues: CASSFGVSYEQYF. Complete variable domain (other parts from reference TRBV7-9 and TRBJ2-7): DTGVSQNPRHKITKRGQNVTFRCDPISEHNRLYWYRQTLGQGPEFLTYFQNEAQLEKSRLLSDRFSAERPKGSFSTLEIQRTEQGDSAMYLCASSFGVSYEQYFGPGTRLTVT.

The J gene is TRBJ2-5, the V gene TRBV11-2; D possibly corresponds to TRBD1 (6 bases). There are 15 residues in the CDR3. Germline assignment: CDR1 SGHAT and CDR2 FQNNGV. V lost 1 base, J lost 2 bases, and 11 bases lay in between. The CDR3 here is CASSLVRGQQETQYF. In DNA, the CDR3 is TGTGCCAGCAGCTTAGTTCGGGGACAACAAGAGACCCAGTACTTC.

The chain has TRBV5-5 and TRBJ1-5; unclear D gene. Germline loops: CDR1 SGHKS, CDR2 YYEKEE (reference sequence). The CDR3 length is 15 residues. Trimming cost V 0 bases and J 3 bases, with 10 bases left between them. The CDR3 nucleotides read TGTGCCAGCAGCTTGGAGTACAGACCCAATCAGCCCCAGCATTTT. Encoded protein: CASSLEYRPNQPQHF.

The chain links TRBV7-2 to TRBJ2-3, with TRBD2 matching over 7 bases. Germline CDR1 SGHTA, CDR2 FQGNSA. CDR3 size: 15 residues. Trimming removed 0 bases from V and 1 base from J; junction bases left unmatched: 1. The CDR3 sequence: CASSLALAGTDTQYF. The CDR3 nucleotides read TGTGCCAGCAGCTTAGCCCTAGCGGGCACAGATACGCAGTATTTT.

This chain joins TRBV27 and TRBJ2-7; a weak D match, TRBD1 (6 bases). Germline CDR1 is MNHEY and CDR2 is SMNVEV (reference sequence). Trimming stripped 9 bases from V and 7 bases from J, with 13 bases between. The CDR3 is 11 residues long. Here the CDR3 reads CASGGLGEQYF. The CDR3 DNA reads TGTGCCAGTGGGGGCTTGGGGGAGCAGTACTTC.

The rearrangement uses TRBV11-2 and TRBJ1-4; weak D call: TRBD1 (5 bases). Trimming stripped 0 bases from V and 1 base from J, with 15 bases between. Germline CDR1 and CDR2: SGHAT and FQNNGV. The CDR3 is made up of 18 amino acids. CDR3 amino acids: CASSLDRWGEVTNEKLFF. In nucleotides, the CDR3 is TGTGCCAGCAGCTTAGATCGATGGGGGGAGGTAACTAATGAAAAACTGTTTTTT.

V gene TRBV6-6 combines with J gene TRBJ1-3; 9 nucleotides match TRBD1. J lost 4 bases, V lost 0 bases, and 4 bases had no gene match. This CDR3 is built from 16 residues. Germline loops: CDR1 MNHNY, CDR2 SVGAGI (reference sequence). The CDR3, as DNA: TGTGCCAGCAGTTACTCGGGACAGGGCGGGGGAAACACCATATATTTT. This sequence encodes CASSYSGQGGGNTIYF.

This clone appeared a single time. As DNA, the CDR3 is TGTGCCAGTAGAAAAGGACAGGCGGACACCGGGGAGCTGTTTTTT. It is translated as CASRKGQADTGELFF. The chain recombines TRBV19 with TRBJ2-2; 7 positions agree with TRBD1. The germline gives CDR1 LNHDA, CDR2 SQIVND (reference sequence). Losses at the gene ends were 6 bases for V and 3 bases for J; bases not matched to a gene: 7. CDR3 size: 15 residues.

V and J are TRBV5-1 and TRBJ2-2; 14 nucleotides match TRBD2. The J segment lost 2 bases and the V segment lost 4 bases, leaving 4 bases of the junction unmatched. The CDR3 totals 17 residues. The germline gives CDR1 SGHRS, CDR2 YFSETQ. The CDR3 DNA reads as TGCGCCAGCAGCGGTGGACTAGCGGGGGGAAACACCGGGGAGCTGTTTTTT. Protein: CASSGGLAGGNTGELFF.

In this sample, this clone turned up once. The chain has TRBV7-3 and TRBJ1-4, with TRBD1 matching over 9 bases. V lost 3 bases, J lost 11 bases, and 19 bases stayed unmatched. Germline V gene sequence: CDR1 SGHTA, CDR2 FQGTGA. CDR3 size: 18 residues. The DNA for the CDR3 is TGTGCCAGCAGCTTTCCCCCACACAGGGGGCGTCAGTTTTGGAAACTGTTTTTT. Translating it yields CASSFPPHRGRQFWKLFF.

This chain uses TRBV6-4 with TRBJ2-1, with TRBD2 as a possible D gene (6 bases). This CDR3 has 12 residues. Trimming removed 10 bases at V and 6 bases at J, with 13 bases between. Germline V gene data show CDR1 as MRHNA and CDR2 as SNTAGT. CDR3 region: CATTDGSNEQFF. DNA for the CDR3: TGTGCCACTACCGACGGGAGCAATGAGCAGTTCTTC.

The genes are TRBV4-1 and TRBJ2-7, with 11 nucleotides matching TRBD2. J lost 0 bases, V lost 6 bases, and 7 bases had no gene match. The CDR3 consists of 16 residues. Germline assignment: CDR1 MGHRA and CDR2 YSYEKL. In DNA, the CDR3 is TGCGCCAGCAGTCTCGGGACTAGCGGTAGCTCCTACGAGCAGTACTTC. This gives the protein CASSLGTSGSSYEQYF.

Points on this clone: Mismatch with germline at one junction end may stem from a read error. The CDR3 is CASNLQGLRGEQYF. The CDR3 DNA sequence: TGTGCCAGCAACTTACAGGGCCTTAGGGGCGAGCAGTACTTC. The chain couples TRBV7-9 to TRBJ2-7, with a weak D call TRBD1 (6 bases). This CDR3 has 14 residues. Germline-derived CDR1 and CDR2 are SEHNR and FQNEAQ (reference sequence).

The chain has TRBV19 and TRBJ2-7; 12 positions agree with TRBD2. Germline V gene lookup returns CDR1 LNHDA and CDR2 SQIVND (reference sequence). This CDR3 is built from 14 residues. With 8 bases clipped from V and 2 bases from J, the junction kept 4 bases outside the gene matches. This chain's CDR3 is CASGASGGAYEQYF. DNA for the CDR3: TGTGCCAGTGGAGCTAGCGGGGGGGCCTACGAGCAGTACTTC.

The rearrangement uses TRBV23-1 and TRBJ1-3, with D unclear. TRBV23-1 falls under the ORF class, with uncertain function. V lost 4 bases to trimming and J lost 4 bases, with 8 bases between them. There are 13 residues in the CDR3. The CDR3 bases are TGCGCCAGCAGTCCAGGCGCCGGAAACACCATATATTTT. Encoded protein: CASSPGAGNTIYF.